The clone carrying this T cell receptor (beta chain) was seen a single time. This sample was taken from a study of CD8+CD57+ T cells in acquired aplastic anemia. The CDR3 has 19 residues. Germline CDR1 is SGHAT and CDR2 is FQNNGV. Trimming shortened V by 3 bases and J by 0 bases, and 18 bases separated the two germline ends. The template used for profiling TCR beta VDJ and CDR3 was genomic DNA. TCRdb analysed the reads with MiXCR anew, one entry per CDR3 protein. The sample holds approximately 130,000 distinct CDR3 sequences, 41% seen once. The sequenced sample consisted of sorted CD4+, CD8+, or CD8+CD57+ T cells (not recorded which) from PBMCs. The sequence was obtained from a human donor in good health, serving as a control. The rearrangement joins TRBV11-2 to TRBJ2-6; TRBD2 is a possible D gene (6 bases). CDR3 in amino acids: CASSLNPRVAVSGANVLTF. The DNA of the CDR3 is TGTGCCAGCAGCTTGAATCCGCGGGTAGCGGTCTCTGGGGCCAACGTCCTGACTTTC.